Listed below are T cell receptor beta chains from one sample, sequenced in a study of T-cell reconstitution after alpha-beta-depleted transplantation in children. A single record per CDR3 protein comes from TCRdb applying MiXCR to the PCR reads. This table holds approximately 350,000 distinct CDR3 sequences, 10% found once. Sequenced here: PBMCs from the stem cell graft donor, sampled from the stem cell graft. Receptors were obtained from a human donor who donated a stem cell graft to a child with acute lymphoblastic leukemia. The CDR3 runs from the conserved cysteine through the conserved F or W. The order of the fields is V gene, clone size, J gene, D gene, CDR3 protein, CDR3 DNA. The D gene is left open where the match is weak. Clone size is stated in some rows and not others, as once, few, many or a class when expanded.

TRBV5-1	NA	TRBJ2-5	NA	CASSWGDRSIPKETQYF	TGCGCCAGCAGCTGGGGGGACAGATCCATACCCAAAGAGACCCAGTACTTC
TRBV6-2/TRBV6-3	many	TRBJ2-1	NA	CASSYSVERPSYNEQFF	TGTGCCAGCAGTTACTCCGTAGAACGGCCGTCCTACAATGAGCAGTTCTTC
TRBV28	few	TRBJ2-7	TRBD2	CASSLPLAGAYEQYF	TGTGCCAGCAGTTTACCTTTAGCGGGAGCCTACGAGCAGTACTTC
TRBV7-9	NA	TRBJ2-2	NA	CASSLKGPRTGELFF	TGTGCCAGCAGCTTAAAGGGACCTCGTACCGGGGAGCTGTTTTTT
TRBV20-1	NA	TRBJ2-2	TRBD2	CSARSSGRVTGELFF	TGCAGTGCTAGATCCAGCGGGAGGGTCACCGGGGAGCTGTTTTTT
TRBV7-9	NA	TRBJ1-1	TRBD1	CASSSFTGPRGTEAFF	TGTGCCAGCAGCTCATTCACAGGGCCCAGGGGGACTGAAGCTTTCTTT
TRBV14	many	TRBJ2-1	TRBD2	CASSQTSGPYNEQFF	TGTGCCAGCAGCCAAACTAGCGGCCCCTACAATGAGCAGTTCTTC
TRBV14	few	TRBJ2-1	NA	CASSQEGPVYNEQFF	TGTGCCAGCAGCCAAGAAGGACCAGTATACAATGAGCAGTTCTTC
TRBV20-1	few	TRBJ2-3	TRBD2	CSARLAGGLDTQYF	TGCAGTGCTCGACTAGCGGGAGGGCTGGATACGCAGTATTTT
TRBV4-1	NA	TRBJ1-2	NA	CASSQEAGRLGYTF	TGCGCCAGCAGCCAAGAGGCGGGTCGCCTTGGCTACACCTTC
TRBV18	NA	TRBJ2-7	NA	CASSPDVAYEQYF	TGTGCCAGCTCACCAGACGTAGCCTACGAGCAGTACTTC
TRBV18	NA	TRBJ1-3	NA	CASSPLRNSGNTIYF	TGTGCCAGCTCACCGCTCAGGAACTCTGGAAACACCATATATTTT
TRBV7-2	many	TRBJ2-2	TRBD1	CASSLDRGLTGELFF	TGTGCCAGCAGCTTAGACAGGGGGCTTACCGGGGAGCTGTTTTTT
TRBV7-3	NA	TRBJ2-2	TRBD2	CASSLRTSGRNTGELFF	TGTGCCAGCAGCTTACGGACTAGCGGGAGGAACACCGGGGAGCTGTTTTTT
TRBV19	NA	TRBJ1-1	NA	CASSIRGFWTEAFF	TGTGCCAGTAGTATCCGGGGCTTTTGGACTGAAGCTTTCTTT
TRBV2	NA	TRBJ2-3	NA	CASSEAWTASTDTQYF	TGTGCCAGCAGTGAAGCGTGGACAGCTAGCACAGATACGCAGTATTTT
TRBV6-2/TRBV6-3	NA	TRBJ2-2	NA	CASRRRDRNTGELFF	TGTGCCAGCCGGCGCCGAGATAGGAACACCGGGGAGCTGTTTTTT
TRBV6-1	few	TRBJ2-7	TRBD2	CASSRIAGGPGYEQYF	TGTGCCAGCAGTCGCATAGCGGGAGGGCCTGGCTACGAGCAGTACTTC
TRBV20-1	many	TRBJ2-3	NA	CSARWGPDTQYF	TGCAGTGCTAGGTGGGGGCCTGATACGCAGTATTTT
TRBV20-1	few	TRBJ2-7	NA	CSASLGARSYEQYF	TGCAGTGCTAGTTTGGGGGCCCGCTCTTACGAGCAGTACTTC
TRBV7-9	few	TRBJ1-4	NA	CASSLVPDFEKLFF	TGTGCCAGCAGCTTAGTTCCCGACTTTGAGAAACTGTTTTTT
TRBV6-2/TRBV6-3	NA	TRBJ2-1	NA	CASSYSSKDSSYNEQFF	TGTGCCAGCAGTTACTCGAGTAAGGACTCCTCCTACAATGAGCAGTTCTTC
TRBV7-9	few	TRBJ2-5	NA	CASRSTGTNKDETQYF	TGTGCCAGCAGGTCGACCGGGACAAACAAGGACGAGACCCAGTACTTC
TRBV12-3/TRBV12-4	few	TRBJ2-1	NA	CASTWQRPYNEQFF	TGTGCCAGCACTTGGCAGAGACCCTACAATGAGCAGTTCTTC
TRBV10-3	many	TRBJ1-2	TRBD1	CAISGDRAANYGYTF	TGTGCCATCAGTGGGGACAGGGCGGCTAACTATGGCTACACCTTC
TRBV7-8	many	TRBJ2-1	TRBD2	CASTYSRVEGLSYNEQFF	TGTGCCAGCACCTACTCCAGGGTCGAGGGACTATCTTACAATGAGCAGTTCTTC
TRBV20-1	many	TRBJ2-2	TRBD2	CSARSSGSNSGELFF	TGCAGTGCTAGAAGTAGCGGGAGTAACAGCGGGGAGCTGTTTTTT
TRBV4-2	NA	TRBJ2-6	NA	CASSQVGSSGANVLTF	TGTGCCAGCAGCCAAGTCGGGAGCTCTGGGGCCAACGTCCTGACTTTC
TRBV7-9	NA	TRBJ2-1	NA	CASSLRRERSNEQFF	TGTGCCAGCAGCCTCAGGCGGGAACGTTCCAATGAGCAGTTCTTC
TRBV9	few	TRBJ2-5	NA	CASSVRAGETQYF	TGTGCCAGCAGCGTTAGAGCCGGGGAGACCCAGTACTTC
TRBV27	many	TRBJ2-4	NA	CASSLYTRAPAKNIQYF	TGTGCCAGCAGTTTATATACAAGGGCCCCGGCAAAAAACATTCAGTACTTC
TRBV7-8	NA	TRBJ2-7	TRBD1	CASSPGRGPYYEQYF	TGTGCCAGCAGCCCCGGTAGGGGGCCTTACTACGAGCAGTACTTC
TRBV29-1	few	TRBJ1-1	NA	CSVAGGAGRQANTEAFF	TGCAGCGTTGCGGGGGGGGCAGGGAGACAGGCGAACACTGAAGCTTTCTTT
TRBV9	many	TRBJ2-7	TRBD2	CASSALAGASYEQYF	TGTGCCAGCAGCGCCTTAGCGGGGGCCTCCTACGAGCAGTACTTC
TRBV11-2	many	TRBJ1-6	NA	CASSQPGATSHF	TGTGCCAGCAGCCAACCCGGGGCCACATCCCACTTT